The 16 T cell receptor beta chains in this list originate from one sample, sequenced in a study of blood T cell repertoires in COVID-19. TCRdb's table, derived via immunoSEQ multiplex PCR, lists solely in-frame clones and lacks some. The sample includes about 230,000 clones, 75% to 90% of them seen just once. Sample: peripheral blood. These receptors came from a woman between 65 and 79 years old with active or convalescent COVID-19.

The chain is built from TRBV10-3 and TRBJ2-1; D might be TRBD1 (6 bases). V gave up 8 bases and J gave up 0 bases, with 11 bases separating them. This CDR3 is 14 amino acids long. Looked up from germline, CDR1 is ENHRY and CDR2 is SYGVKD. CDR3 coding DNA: TGTGCCATCGGCCGGGACACCTCCTACAATGAGCAGTTCTTC. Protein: CAIGRDTSYNEQFF.

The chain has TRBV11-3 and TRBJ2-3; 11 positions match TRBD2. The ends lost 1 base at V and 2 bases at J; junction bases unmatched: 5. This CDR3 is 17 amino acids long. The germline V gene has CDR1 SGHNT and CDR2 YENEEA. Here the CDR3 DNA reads TGTGCCAGCAGCTTAGGCGGGACTAGCGGATACACAGATACGCAGTATTTT. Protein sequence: CASSLGGTSGYTDTQYF.

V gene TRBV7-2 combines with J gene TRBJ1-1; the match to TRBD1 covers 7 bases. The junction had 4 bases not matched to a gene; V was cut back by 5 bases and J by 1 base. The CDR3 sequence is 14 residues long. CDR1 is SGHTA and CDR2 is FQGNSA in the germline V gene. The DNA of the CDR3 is TGTGCCAGCAGCCCTGGACAGGCGAACACTGAAGCTTTCTTT. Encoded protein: CASSPGQANTEAFF. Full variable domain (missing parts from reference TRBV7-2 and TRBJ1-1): GAGVSQSPSNKVTEKGKDVELRCDPISGHTALYWYRQSLGQGLEFLIYFQGNSAPDKSGLPSDRFSAERTGGSVSTLTIQRTQQEDSAVYLCASSPGQANTEAFFGQGTRLTVV.

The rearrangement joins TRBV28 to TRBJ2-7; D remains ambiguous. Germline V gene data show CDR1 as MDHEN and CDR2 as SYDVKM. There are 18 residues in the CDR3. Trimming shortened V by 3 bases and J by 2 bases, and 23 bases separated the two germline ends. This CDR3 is CASSLNGPQYRNTYEQYF. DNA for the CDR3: TGTGCCAGCAGTTTGAATGGGCCCCAATACCGGAACACCTACGAGCAGTACTTC.

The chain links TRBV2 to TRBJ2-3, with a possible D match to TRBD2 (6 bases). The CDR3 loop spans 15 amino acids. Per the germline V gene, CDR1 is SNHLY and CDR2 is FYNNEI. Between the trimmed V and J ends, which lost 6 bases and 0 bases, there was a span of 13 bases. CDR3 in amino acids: CASSLAVYSTDTQYF. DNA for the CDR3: TGTGCCAGCAGCTTAGCGGTCTATAGCACAGATACGCAGTATTTT.

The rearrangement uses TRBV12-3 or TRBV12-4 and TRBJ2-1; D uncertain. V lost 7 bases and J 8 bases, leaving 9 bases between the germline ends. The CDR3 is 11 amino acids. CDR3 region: CASKTIYEQFF. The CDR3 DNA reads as TGTGCCAGCAAAACTATCTATGAGCAGTTCTTC.

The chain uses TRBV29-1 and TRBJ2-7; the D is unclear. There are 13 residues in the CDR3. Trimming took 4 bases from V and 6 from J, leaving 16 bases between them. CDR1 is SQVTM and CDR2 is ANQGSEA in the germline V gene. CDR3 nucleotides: TGCAGCGTTGTAAGGCGGCTAGGCAGCGAGCAGTACTTC. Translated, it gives CSVVRRLGSEQYF.

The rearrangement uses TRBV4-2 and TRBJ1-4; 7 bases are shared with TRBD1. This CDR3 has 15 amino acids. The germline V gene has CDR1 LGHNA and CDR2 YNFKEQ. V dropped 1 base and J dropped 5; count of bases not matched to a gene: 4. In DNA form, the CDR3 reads TGTGCCAGCAGCCAAGGGACAGGCCCGAATGAAAAACTGTTTTTT. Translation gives CASSQGTGPNEKLFF.

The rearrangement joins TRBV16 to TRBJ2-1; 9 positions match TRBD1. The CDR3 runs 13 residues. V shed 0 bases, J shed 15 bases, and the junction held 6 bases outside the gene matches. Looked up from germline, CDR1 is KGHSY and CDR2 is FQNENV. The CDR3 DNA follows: TGTGCCAGCAGCCAATCGTTGGCACAGGGGGCGTTCTTC. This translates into CASSQSLAQGAFF.

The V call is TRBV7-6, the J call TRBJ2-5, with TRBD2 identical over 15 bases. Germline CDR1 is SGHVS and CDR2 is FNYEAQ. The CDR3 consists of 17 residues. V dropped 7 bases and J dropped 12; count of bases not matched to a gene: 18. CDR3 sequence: CASNEQTGTSGRSVEYF. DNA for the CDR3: TGTGCCAGCAACGAGCAGACCGGGACTAGCGGGAGGTCGGTGGAGTACTTC.

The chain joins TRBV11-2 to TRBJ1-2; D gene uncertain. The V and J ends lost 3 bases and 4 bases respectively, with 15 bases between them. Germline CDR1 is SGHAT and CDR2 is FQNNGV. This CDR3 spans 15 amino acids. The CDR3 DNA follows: TGTGCCAGCAGCTTGGGAGTTTCCACTTCCTATGGCTACACCTTC. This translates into CASSLGVSTSYGYTF. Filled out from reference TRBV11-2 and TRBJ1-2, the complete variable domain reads EAGVAQSPRYKIIEKRQSVAFWCNPISGHATLYWYQQILGQGPKLLIQFQNNGVVDDSQLPKDRFSAERLKGVDSTLKIQPAKLEDSAVYLCASSLGVSTSYGYTFGSGTRLTVV.

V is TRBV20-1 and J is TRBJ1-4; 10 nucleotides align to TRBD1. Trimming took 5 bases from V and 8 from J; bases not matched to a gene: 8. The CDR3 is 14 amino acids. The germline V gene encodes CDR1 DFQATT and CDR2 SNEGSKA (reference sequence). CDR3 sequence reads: CSAGELDRGEKLFF. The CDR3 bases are TGCAGTGCTGGTGAACTGGACAGGGGGGAAAAACTGTTTTTT.

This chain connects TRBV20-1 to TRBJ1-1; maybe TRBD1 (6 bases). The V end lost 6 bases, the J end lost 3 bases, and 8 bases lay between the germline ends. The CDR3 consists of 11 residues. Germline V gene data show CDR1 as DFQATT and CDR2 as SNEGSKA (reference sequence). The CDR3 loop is CSARQDTEAFF. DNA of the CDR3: TGCAGTGCCAGACAGGACACTGAAGCTTTCTTT.

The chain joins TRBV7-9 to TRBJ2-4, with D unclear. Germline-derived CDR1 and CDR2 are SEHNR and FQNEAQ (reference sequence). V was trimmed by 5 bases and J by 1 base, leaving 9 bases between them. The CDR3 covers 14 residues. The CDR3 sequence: CASSPRSAKNIQYF. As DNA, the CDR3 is TGTGCCAGCAGCCCTCGCAGTGCCAAAAACATTCAGTACTTC.

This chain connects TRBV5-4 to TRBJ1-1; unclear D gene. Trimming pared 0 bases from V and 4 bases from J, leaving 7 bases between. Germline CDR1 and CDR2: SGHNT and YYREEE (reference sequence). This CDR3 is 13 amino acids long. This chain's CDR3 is CASSLDWSTEAFF. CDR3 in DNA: TGTGCCAGCAGCTTGGATTGGAGCACTGAAGCTTTCTTT.

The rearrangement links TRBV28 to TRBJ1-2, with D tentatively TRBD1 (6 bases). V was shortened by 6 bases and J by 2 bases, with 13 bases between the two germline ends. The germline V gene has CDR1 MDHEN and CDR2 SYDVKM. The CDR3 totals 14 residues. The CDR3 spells CASRTGQSNYGYTF. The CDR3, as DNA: TGTGCCAGCAGGACAGGACAGTCGAACTATGGCTACACCTTC.